This T cell receptor (beta chain) originates from a study of cytomegalovirus exposure and HLA in healthy donors. Study-wide context: Genetic ancestry analysis placed about 76% of the 400 or so donors that were genotyped in the Caucasian-associated cluster. Points from the study as a whole: Reportedly, cytomegalovirus status was diagnosed with high sensitivity and specificity. An Asian-associated ancestry cluster reportedly showed fewer N-insertions than the roughly 670-donor mean in a later analysis. Later on, an analysis found that several of the most significant clusters appeared to be linked to common viral pathogens, which included parvovirus B19.

Note on this clone: The antigen is unknown.

The PCR was carried out with 60 Vbeta primers and 13 Jbeta primers. The table came from immunoSEQ multiplex PCR; TCRdb's copy has only in-frame clones and leaves some out. Of approximately 140,000 clones in the sample, roughly three quarters are singletons; the top ten hold around 1%. The CDR3 extends over 11 amino acids. V lost 4 bases and J 3 bases, leaving 7 bases between the germline ends. Germline CDR1 is SQVTM and CDR2 is ANQGSEA. Material for sequencing was PBMCs. This TCR was recovered from a man between 18 and 29 years old in good health and CMV-seronegative. The genes are TRBV29-1 and TRBJ2-7; D remains unclear. CDR3 nucleotide sequence: TGCAGCGTTGTGGAGAACTACGAGCAGTACTTC. It is translated as CSVVENYEQYF.